The present entry profiles one TCR beta chain with its context. Its specificity is unknown. The data were taken from a study of long-term antiretroviral therapy in people with HIV. Whole-study context: It was about a decade after the earliest samples that the 2015 immediate-ART recommendation appeared. Regarding the study as a whole: Regardless of time point, clones expanded before ART dominated the repertoire. HIV repertoire CDR3 lengths ranged less widely than those of controls.

The V segment lost 5 bases and the J segment 6 bases; nucleotides outside the gene matches: 11. Germline V lookup: CDR1 SGHVS, CDR2 FQNEAQ. The CDR3 length is 15 residues. The libraries were made with immunoSEQ v3.0 at survey level. Profiled with immunoSEQ multiplex PCR; TCRdb holds only in-frame clones, not every one. This table holds 20,000 to 25,000 clones, approximately 95% found once. The sequencing here drew on unsorted PBMCs, taken 7.6 years after starting antiretroviral therapy. The J gene is TRBJ2-3, the V gene TRBV7-8, with 7 nucleotides matching TRBD2. The clonotype was recovered from a woman between 40 and 50 years old with HIV. CDR3 protein: CASSPGTTAVDTQYF. DNA of the CDR3: TGTGCCAGCAGCCCAGGGACTACCGCTGTGGATACGCAGTATTTT.